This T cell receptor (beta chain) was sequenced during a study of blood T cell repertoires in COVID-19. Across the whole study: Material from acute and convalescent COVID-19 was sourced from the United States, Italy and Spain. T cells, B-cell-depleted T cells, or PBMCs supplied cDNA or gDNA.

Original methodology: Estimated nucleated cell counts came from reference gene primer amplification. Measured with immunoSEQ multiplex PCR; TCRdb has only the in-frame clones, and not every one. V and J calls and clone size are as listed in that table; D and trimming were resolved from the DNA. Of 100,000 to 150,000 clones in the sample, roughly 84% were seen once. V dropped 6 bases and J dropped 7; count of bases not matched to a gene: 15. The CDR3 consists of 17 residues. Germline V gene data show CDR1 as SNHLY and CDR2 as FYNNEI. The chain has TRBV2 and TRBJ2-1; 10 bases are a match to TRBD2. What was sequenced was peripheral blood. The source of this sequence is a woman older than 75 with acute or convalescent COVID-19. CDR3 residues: CASRPLAGSPTGNEQFF. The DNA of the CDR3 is TGTGCCAGCAGGCCACTAGCGGGATCGCCCACGGGGAATGAGCAGTTCTTC.